These T cell receptor beta chains were read from a single sample in a study of cytomegalovirus exposure and HLA in healthy donors. Sequencing used immunoSEQ multiplex PCR; TCRdb keeps in-frame clones, though not all of them. The sample comprises about 180,000 clones, roughly four fifths of which are singletons, and about 2.2% rests with the top ten. What was sequenced was PBMCs. The receptor source for this set is a woman in her twenties or thirties in good health and CMV-seronegative. CDR3s include the opening cysteine and the closing phenylalanine or tryptophan. A D gene is named only where the DNA matches it firmly. Clone size, where shown, is once, few, many, or a class for clones that have expanded.

J gene: TRBJ2-5
clone size: .
V gene: TRBV11-3
D gene: .
CDR3 DNA: TGTGCCAGCAGCTTAGATTGGTCAGGTCACCAGTACTTC
CDR3 protein: CASSLDWSGHQYF

J gene: TRBJ2-1
clone size: few
V gene: TRBV4-3
D gene: .
CDR3 DNA: TGCGCCAGCAGCCAAGGAGTAAGAAACAATGAGCAGTTCTTC
CDR3 protein: CASSQGVRNNEQFF

J gene: TRBJ2-5
clone size: .
V gene: TRBV7-7
D gene: TRBD2
CDR3 DNA: TGTGCTAGCAGCTTATCGCGATTAGGGGCGGGAGGGCCGGAGACCCAGTACTTC
CDR3 protein: CASSLSRLGAGGPETQYF

J gene: TRBJ1-5
clone size: .
V gene: TRBV27
D gene: .
CDR3 DNA: TGTGCCAGCAGTTTCCGGGGGGGGCAGGGAACTATTAGCAATCAGCCCCAGCATTTT
CDR3 protein: CASSFRGGQGTISNQPQHF

J gene: TRBJ2-2
clone size: .
V gene: TRBV7-8
D gene: .
CDR3 DNA: TGTGCCAGCAGCCTACGGACAGAGCAAGGCACCGGGGAGCTGTTTTTT
CDR3 protein: CASSLRTEQGTGELFF

J gene: TRBJ1-1
clone size: few
V gene: TRBV10-3
D gene: .
CDR3 DNA: TGTGCCATCAGTGAGCTCAACTTGATCACTGAAGCTTTCTTT
CDR3 protein: CAISELNLITEAFF

J gene: TRBJ2-7
clone size: .
V gene: TRBV7-3
D gene: .
CDR3 DNA: TGTGCCAGCAGCCCATCGGGACTGCCCTACGAGCAGTACTTC
CDR3 protein: CASSPSGLPYEQYF

J gene: TRBJ1-5
clone size: .
V gene: TRBV6-6
D gene: TRBD1
CDR3 DNA: TGTGCCAGCAGTTACGGACAGGGGGCGATGGGTCAGCCCCAGCATTTT
CDR3 protein: CASSYGQGAMGQPQHF

J gene: TRBJ2-3
clone size: .
V gene: TRBV5-5
D gene: TRBD1
CDR3 DNA: TGTGCCAGCAGCATTGGACAGGGCGGAGATACGCAGTATTTT
CDR3 protein: CASSIGQGGDTQYF

J gene: TRBJ1-1
clone size: .
V gene: TRBV6-1
D gene: TRBD1
CDR3 DNA: TGTGCCAGCAGTGAGTCGGGACAGGGGAACACTGAAGCTTTCTTT
CDR3 protein: CASSESGQGNTEAFF

J gene: TRBJ1-4
clone size: .
V gene: TRBV5-1
D gene: .
CDR3 DNA: TGCGCCAGCAGCCCCAAGGGGTATGAAAAACTGTTTTTT
CDR3 protein: CASSPKGYEKLFF

J gene: TRBJ1-2
clone size: few
V gene: TRBV28
D gene: .
CDR3 DNA: TGTGCCAGCAGTCCGTTAGCTAACTATGGCTACACCTTC
CDR3 protein: CASSPLANYGYTF

J gene: TRBJ2-5
clone size: .
V gene: TRBV15
D gene: .
CDR3 DNA: TGTGCCACCAGCAGAGATTTGACAGAGAAAGAGACCCAGTACTTC
CDR3 protein: CATSRDLTEKETQYF

J gene: TRBJ1-1
clone size: .
V gene: TRBV7-9
D gene: .
CDR3 DNA: TGTGCCAGCAGCGACCGGGACTTAACTTACACTGAAGCTTTCTTT
CDR3 protein: CASSDRDLTYTEAFF

J gene: TRBJ1-2
clone size: .
V gene: TRBV27
D gene: TRBD1
CDR3 DNA: TGTGCCAGCAGTTTAAACAGGGGGAAGGGTGGCTACACCTTC
CDR3 protein: CASSLNRGKGGYTF

J gene: TRBJ2-7
clone size: .
V gene: TRBV7-8
D gene: .
CDR3 DNA: TGTGCCAGCAGCTTAGTAGGGGTCCCCTCCTACGAGCAGTACTTC
CDR3 protein: CASSLVGVPSYEQYF

J gene: TRBJ2-7
clone size: .
V gene: TRBV5-1
D gene: .
CDR3 DNA: TGCGCCAGCAGCTTAGCACAGGGTTACGAGCGGTACTTC
CDR3 protein: CASSLAQGYERYF

J gene: TRBJ2-5
clone size: .
V gene: TRBV6-5
D gene: .
CDR3 DNA: TGTGCCAGCAGCCCATCGGGGAGGAGGCAAGAGACCCAGTACTTC
CDR3 protein: CASSPSGRRQETQYF

J gene: TRBJ2-7
clone size: .
V gene: TRBV28
D gene: TRBD1
CDR3 DNA: TGTGCCAGCAGCCGAATCGCCGAGGGACAGGGGAACTACGAGCAGTACTTC
CDR3 protein: CASSRIAEGQGNYEQYF

J gene: TRBJ1-2
clone size: once
V gene: TRBV4-2
D gene: .
CDR3 DNA: TGTGCCAGCAGCCACTGGTTGGACGGGATTGGCTATGGCTACACCTTC
CDR3 protein: CASSHWLDGIGYGYTF